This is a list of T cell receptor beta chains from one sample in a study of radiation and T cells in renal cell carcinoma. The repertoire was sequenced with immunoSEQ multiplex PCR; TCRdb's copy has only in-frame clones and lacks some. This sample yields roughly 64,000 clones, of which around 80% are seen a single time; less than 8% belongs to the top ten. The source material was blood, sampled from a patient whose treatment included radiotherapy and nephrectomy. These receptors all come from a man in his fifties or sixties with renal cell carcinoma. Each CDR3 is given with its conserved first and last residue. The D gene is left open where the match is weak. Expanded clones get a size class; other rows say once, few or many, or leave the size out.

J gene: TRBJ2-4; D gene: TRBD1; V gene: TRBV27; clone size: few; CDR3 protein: CASSPGQGAYIQYF; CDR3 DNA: TGTGCCAGCAGCCCTGGTCAGGGGGCCTACATTCAGTACTTC
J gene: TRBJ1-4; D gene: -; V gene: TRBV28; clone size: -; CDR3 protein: CASSLYGLEKLFF; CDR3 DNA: TGTGCCAGCAGTTTATACGGTTTAGAAAAACTGTTTTTT
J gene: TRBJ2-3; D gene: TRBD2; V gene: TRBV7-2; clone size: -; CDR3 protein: CASSLPSGGGADTQYF; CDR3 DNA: TGTGCCAGCAGCTTACCTAGCGGGGGAGGGGCAGATACGCAGTATTTT
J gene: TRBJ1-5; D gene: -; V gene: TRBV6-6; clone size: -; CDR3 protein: CASSYSPGINQPQHF; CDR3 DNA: TGTGCCAGCAGTTACAGTCCAGGGATCAATCAGCCCCAGCATTTT
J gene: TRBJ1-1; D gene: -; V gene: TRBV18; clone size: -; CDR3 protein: CASSPTRTGRFSEAFF; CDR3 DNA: TGTGCCAGCTCACCAACCCGCACGGGGCGATTCTCTGAAGCTTTCTTT
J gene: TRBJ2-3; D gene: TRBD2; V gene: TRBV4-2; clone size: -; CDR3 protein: CASSLRLAGEVDTQYF; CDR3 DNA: TGTGCCAGCAGCTTGAGACTAGCGGGAGAGGTAGATACGCAGTATTTT
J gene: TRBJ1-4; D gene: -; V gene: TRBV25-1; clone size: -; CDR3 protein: CASSGQMPNEKLFF; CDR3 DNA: TGTGCCAGCAGTGGTCAGATGCCTAATGAAAAACTGTTTTTT
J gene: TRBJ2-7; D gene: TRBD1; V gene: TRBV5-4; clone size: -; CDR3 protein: CASSLATGATSSYEQYF; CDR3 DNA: TGTGCCAGCAGCTTGGCAACAGGGGCGACAAGCTCCTACGAGCAGTACTTC
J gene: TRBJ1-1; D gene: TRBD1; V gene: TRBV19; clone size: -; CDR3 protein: CASTAGQLNTEAFF; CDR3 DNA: TGTGCCAGTACAGCGGGACAGCTGAACACTGAAGCTTTCTTT
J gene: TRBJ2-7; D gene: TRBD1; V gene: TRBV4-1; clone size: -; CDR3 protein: CASSLGDPGTGFLEQYF; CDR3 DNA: TGCGCCAGCAGCCTAGGGGACCCCGGGACAGGGTTTCTCGAGCAGTACTTC
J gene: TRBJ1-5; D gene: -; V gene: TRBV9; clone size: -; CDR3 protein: CASSAGAGTNNQPQHF; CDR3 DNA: TGTGCCAGCAGCGCAGGGGCAGGGACTAACAATCAGCCCCAGCATTTT
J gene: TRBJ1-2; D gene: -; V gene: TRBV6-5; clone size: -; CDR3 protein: CASRGDRRGYTF; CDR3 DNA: TGTGCCAGCAGGGGAGACAGGCGAGGCTACACCTTC
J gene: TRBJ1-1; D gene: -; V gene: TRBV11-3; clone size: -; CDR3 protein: CASSSPGRAAFF; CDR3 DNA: TGTGCCAGCAGCTCCCCCGGTCGGGCGGCTTTCTTT
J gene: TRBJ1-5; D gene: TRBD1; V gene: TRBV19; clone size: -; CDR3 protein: CASSIAPGTEKFSYSNQPQHF; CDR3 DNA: TGTGCCAGTAGTATAGCTCCCGGGACAGAAAAATTCTCTTATAGCAATCAGCCCCAGCATTTT
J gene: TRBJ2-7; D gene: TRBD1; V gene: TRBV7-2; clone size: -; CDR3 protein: CASSLDQGAYEQYF; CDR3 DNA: TGTGCCAGCAGCTTAGATCAGGGGGCCTACGAGCAGTACTTC
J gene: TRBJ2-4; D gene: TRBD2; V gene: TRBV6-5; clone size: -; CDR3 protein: CASSRKRGGYIQYF; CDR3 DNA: TGTGCCAGCAGTCGGAAGCGGGGGGGATACATTCAGTACTTC
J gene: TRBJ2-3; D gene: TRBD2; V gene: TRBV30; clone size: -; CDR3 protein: CAWSVLGLASTDTQYF; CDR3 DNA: TGTGCCTGGAGTGTACTGGGACTAGCGAGTACAGATACGCAGTATTTT
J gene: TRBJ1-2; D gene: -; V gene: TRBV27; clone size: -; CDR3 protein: CASTGTSSNYGYTF; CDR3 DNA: TGTGCCAGCACGGGGACGAGCAGCAACTATGGCTACACCTTC
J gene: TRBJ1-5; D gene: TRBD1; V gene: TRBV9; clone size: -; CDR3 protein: CASSETGLNQPQHF; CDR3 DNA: TGTGCCAGCAGCGAGACAGGGTTGAATCAGCCCCAGCATTTT
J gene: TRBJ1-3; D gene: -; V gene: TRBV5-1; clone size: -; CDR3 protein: CASSTLEPSGSIYF; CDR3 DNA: TGCGCCAGCAGTACCCTTGAGCCGTCGGGGTCCATATATTTT
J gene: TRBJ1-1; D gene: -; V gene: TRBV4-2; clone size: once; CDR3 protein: CASSQDEGLTEAFF; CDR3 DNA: TGTGCCAGCAGCCAAGACGAAGGACTCACTGAAGCTTTCTTT
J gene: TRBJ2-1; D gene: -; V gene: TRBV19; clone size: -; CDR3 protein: CASSTASYNEQFF; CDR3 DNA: TGTGCCAGTAGTACAGCCTCCTACAATGAGCAGTTCTTC
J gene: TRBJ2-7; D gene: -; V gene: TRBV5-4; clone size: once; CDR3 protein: CASSRGQFVEQYF; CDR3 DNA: TGTGCCAGCAGCCGAGGACAGTTTGTGGAGCAGTACTTC
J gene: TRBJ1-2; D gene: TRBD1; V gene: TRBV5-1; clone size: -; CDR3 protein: CASSLSGTGPYGYTF; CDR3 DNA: TGCGCCAGCAGCTTGAGCGGGACAGGGCCCTATGGCTACACCTTC
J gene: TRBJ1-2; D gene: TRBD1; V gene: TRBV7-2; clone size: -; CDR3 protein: CASSPGQGTGYTF; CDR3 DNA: TGTGCCAGCAGCCCGGGACAGGGGACTGGCTACACCTTC